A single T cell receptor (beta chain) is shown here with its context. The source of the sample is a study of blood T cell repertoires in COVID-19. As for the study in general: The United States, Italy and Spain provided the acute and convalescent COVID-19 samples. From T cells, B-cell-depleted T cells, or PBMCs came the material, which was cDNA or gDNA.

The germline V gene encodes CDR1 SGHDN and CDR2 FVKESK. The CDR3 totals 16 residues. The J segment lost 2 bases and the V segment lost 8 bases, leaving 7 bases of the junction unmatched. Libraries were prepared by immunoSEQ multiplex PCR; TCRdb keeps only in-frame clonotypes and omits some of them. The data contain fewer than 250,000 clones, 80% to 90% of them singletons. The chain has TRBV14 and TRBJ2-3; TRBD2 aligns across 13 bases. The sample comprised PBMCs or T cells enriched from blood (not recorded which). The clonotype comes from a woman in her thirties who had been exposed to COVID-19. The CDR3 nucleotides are TGTGCCAGCCAACTAGCGGGAGGGTTTTCCACAGATACGCAGTATTTT. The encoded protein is CASQLAGGFSTDTQYF.